The present T cell receptor beta chain was sequenced within a study of T-cell memory formation after mild COVID-19. This clonotype showed up many times. MiXCR, applied by TCRdb to the 5' RACE reads, yields one record per CDR3 protein. The table includes fewer than 95,000 distinct CDR3 sequences, 10% to 15% detected once. The CDR3 totals 11 residues. Germline-derived CDR1 and CDR2 are MNHEY and SVGAGI. Trimming pared 7 bases from V and 5 bases from J, leaving 6 bases between. Specimen: PBMCs or a T cell subset sorted from them (not recorded which). This sequence originates from an adult woman who had mild COVID-19 (a few samples of this study predate the infection). Cell type and time point are not known. The V and J genes are TRBV6-5 and TRBJ2-1; D is undetermined. This CDR3 is CASKLNNEQFF. The CDR3 nucleotides are TGTGCCAGCAAACTAAACAATGAGCAGTTCTTC.